This TCR beta chain was recorded in a study of T cell responses to AZD1222 COVID-19 vaccine. Profiling relied on immunoSEQ multiplex PCR, and the TCRdb table lists in-frame clones only, not all of them. The sample includes 130,000 or so clones, around 90% of them seen just once. Comments on this clone: Its target is unknown.

Points from the study as a whole: Spike-specific TCR depth and breadth grew after two AZD1222 doses. Females outnumbered males among donors, who were mostly white British; clonal diversity was possibly underestimated.

This clonotype was obtained from an adult in good health. Sequences were derived from peripheral blood, sampled on day 0 of AZD1222 vaccination.

CDR3 sequence reads: CASSPYSNQPQHF. The CDR3 DNA reads TGTGCCAGCAGTCCTTATAGCAATCAGCCCCAGCATTTT. V is TRBV27 and J is TRBJ1-5; D gene unclear. Deletions cut 5 bases from V and 0 bases from J, with 5 bases between. Germline V CDR1 and CDR2: MNHEY, SMNVEV (reference sequence). The CDR3 runs 13 residues.